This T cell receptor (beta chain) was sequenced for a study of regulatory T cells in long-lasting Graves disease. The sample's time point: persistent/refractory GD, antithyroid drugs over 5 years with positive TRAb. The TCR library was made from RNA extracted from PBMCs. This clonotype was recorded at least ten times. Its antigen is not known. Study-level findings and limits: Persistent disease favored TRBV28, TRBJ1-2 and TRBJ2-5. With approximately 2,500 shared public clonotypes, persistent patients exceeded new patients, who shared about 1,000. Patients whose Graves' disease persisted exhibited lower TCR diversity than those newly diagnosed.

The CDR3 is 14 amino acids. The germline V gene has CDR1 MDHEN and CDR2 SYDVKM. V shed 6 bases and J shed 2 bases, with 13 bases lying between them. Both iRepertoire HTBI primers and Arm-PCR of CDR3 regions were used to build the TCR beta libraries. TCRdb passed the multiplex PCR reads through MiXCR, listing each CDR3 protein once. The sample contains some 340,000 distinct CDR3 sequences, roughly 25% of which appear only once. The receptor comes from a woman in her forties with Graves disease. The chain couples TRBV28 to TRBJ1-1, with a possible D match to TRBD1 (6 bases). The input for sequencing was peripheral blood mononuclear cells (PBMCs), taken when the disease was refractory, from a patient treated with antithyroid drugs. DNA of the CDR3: TGTGCCAGCAGCTTCAGGGGCGGAAACACTGAAGCTTTCTTT. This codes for CASSFRGGNTEAFF.